This is a list of T cell receptor beta chains from one sample in a study of metastatic and nonmetastatic thyroid tumors. MiXCR re-clonotyped the PCR reads for TCRdb. Among 25,000 to 40,000 clones listed, over 15% were seen once. The material sequenced was blood. The receptors stem from a female donor with papillary thyroid cancer or a benign thyroid nodule (not recorded which). Some clones in this sample may be carry-over from other donors' samples. Each CDR3 is given with its conserved first and last residue. D genes are given only for firm matches. A clone size is listed for some rows: how often the clone was seen (once, few, many), or a class if it is expanded.

NA TRBJ1-1 TRBV30 13 many TGTGCCTGGAGTTATTATCAGGGTACCGAAGCTTTCTTT CAWSYYQGTEAFF
TRBD2 TRBJ2-7 TRBV19 13 many TGTGCCAGTAGTTCCTTAGCGGGAGGCGAGCAGTACTTC CASSSLAGGEQYF
NA TRBJ1-5 TRBV7-8 13 many TGTGCCAGCGGCAGGGTTAGCAATCAGCCCCAGCATTTT CASGRVSNQPQHF
TRBD2 TRBJ2-1 TRBV20-1 14 many TGCAGTGCTAGACTAGCGGGAAATAGGGATGAGCAGTTCTTC CSARLAGNRDEQFF
TRBD2 TRBJ2-7 TRBV2 14 many TGTGCCAGCTATCCAGCGGGAGTCTCCTACGAGCAGTACTTC CASYPAGVSYEQYF
NA TRBJ2-4 TRBV3-1 14 many TGTGCCAGCAGCCAAGTGGTTGAGGGAAACATTCAGTACTTC CASSQVVEGNIQYF
TRBD1 TRBJ2-7 TRBV20-1 14 few TGCAGTGCAACAACAGGGGGCGAGGTTGACGAGCAGTACTTC CSATTGGEVDEQYF
TRBD1 TRBJ1-4 TRBV12-3/TRBV12-4 15 many TGTGCCAGCAGCTTGAGGACAGGGGGAAATGAAAAACTGTTTTTT CASSLRTGGNEKLFF
TRBD1 TRBJ2-7 TRBV20-1 14 NA TGCAGTGCTAGAGATGGGGACAGAGTTTACGAGCAGTACTTC CSARDGDRVYEQYF
NA TRBJ2-1 TRBV19 14 many TGTGCCAGTAGTATTGGTAGGGAGGCCAATGAGCAGTTCTTC CASSIGREANEQFF
NA TRBJ2-7 TRBV7-2 12 NA TGTGCCAGCAGATCGGGATTCGGGGAGCAGTACTTC CASRSGFGEQYF
TRBD1 TRBJ1-5 TRBV6-6 18 medium-sized TGTGCCAGCAGTCCCGGGACAGGGATATTAGCGGGCAATCAGCCCCAGCATTTT CASSPGTGILAGNQPQHF
NA TRBJ1-2 TRBV28 13 few TGTGCCAGCAGTGGGGGTATCAGCTATGGCTACACCTTC CASSGGISYGYTF
NA TRBJ2-3 TRBV11-2 15 many TGTGCCAGCAGCTTATGGCGGCCTACCACAGATACGCAGTATTTT CASSLWRPTTDTQYF
NA TRBJ2-7 TRBV5-6 15 many TGTGCCAGCAGCCGTAGTCGAGAGGGGGTGGGCGAGCAGTACTTC CASSRSREGVGEQYF
TRBD2 TRBJ2-5 TRBV6-2/TRBV6-3 16 many TGTGCCAGCAGTTACGGGCTAGCGGGGAACCAAGAGACCCAGTACTTC CASSYGLAGNQETQYF
NA TRBJ2-7 TRBV27 14 many TGTGCCAGCAGCTATTCCGGGAAACGCTACGAGCAGTACTTC CASSYSGKRYEQYF
TRBD2 TRBJ2-1 TRBV19 19 many TGTGCCAGTAGTATCGATGGGAGTAGCGGGGGCTCCCTCTACGGGGAGCAGTTCTTC CASSIDGSSGGSLYGEQFF
NA TRBJ1-2 TRBV20-1 11 many TGCAGTGCTGAGACAGGCTATGGCTACACCTTC CSAETGYGYTF
TRBD2 TRBJ2-3 TRBV20-1 18 many TGCAGTGCTAGTTTCCCACTAGCGGGGGGAATCTTTGAGGATACGCAGTATTTT CSASFPLAGGIFEDTQYF
TRBD2 TRBJ2-1 TRBV6-1 14 many TGTGCCAGCAGTCGGGGTGCGGGAGGCGGGGAGCAGTTCTTC CASSRGAGGGEQFF
TRBD1 TRBJ2-3 TRBV9 16 many TGTGCCAGCAGCCGGACAGGTTCACCCGCCACAGATACGCAGTATTTT CASSRTGSPATDTQYF
TRBD2 TRBJ2-7 TRBV6-2/TRBV6-3 16 NA TGTGCCAGCAGCCGAATTAGCGGGGCCCCCATCTCCGAGCAGTACTTC CASSRISGAPISEQYF